Here is one TCR beta chain with its context. The antigen is undetermined. Per germline, CDR1 MDHEN and CDR2 SYDVKM. Trimming removed 6 bases from V and 3 bases from J; junction bases left unmatched: 8. The CDR3 length is 15 residues. These data come from a study of beta chain features in type 1 diabetes. Broader study findings: Moderate yet significant TCRB CDR3 shortening was seen in Type 1 diabetes patients in all four CD4+ subsets.

The whole isolated RNA underwent reverse transcription, so sequencing captured expressed TCRB transcripts. Generated by immunoSEQ multiplex PCR, the TCRdb table keeps only in-frame clones and is missing some. The sample has around 130,000 clones, around 9% seen once. The J gene is TRBJ2-7, the V gene TRBV28; TRBD1 agrees at 10 bases. The specimen was central memory CD4+ T cells from blood. This receptor was obtained from a man aged 25-40 years with type 1 diabetes. The DNA for the CDR3 is TGTGCCAGCAGCTACCAGACAGGGGGCCTCTACGAGCAGTACTTC. Its protein is CASSYQTGGLYEQYF.